Each of the 10 T cell receptor beta chains below was sequenced from the same sample in a study of cytomegalovirus exposure and HLA in healthy donors. Vbeta (60) and Jbeta (13) primers were used in the PCR. Produced via immunoSEQ multiplex PCR; TCRdb's table is partial and in-frame only. The repertoire consists of about 35,000 clones, with 80% occurring once and the leading ten covering around 6%. Source material: PBMCs. The receptors derive from a male donor in good health and CMV-seronegative.

The chain joins TRBV5-1 to TRBJ1-4; perhaps TRBD1 as D (6 bases). CDR3 length: 15 residues. From germline, CDR1 is SGHRS and CDR2 YFSETQ. With 4 bases removed from V and 8 bases from J, the gap between germline ends came to 18 bases. The CDR3 loop reads CASSLGAGNEEKLFF. The CDR3 DNA is TGCGCCAGCAGCCTGGGGGCAGGGAATGAAGAAAAACTGTTTTTT.

The chain combines TRBV30 with TRBJ1-2; TRBD1 might be the D (5 bases). There are 13 residues in the CDR3. Between the trimmed V and J ends, which lost 5 bases and 7 bases, there was a span of 17 bases. CDR1 and CDR2 (germline): GTSNPN, SVGIG (reference sequence). The CDR3 here is CAWAFGGAGGYTF. CDR3 DNA: TGTGCCTGGGCCTTTGGAGGGGCGGGTGGCTACACCTTC. The variable domain in full, completed from reference TRBV30 and TRBJ1-2, reads SQTIHQWPATLVQPVGSPLSLECTVEGTSNPNLYWYRQAAGRGLQLLFYSVGIGQISSEVPQNLSASRPQDRQFILSSKKLLLSDSGFYLCAWAFGGAGGYTFGSGTRLTVV.

This chain connects TRBV30 to TRBJ1-1; maybe TRBD1 (5 bases). V lost 8 bases and J lost 4, with 14 bases in between. The CDR3 consists of 12 residues. In germline, CDR1 is GTSNPN, CDR2 SVGIG (reference sequence). The chain's CDR3 is CAGASLGTEAFF. In DNA, the CDR3 is TGTGCCGGGGCCAGCTTGGGCACTGAAGCTTTCTTT.

The chain employs TRBV29-1 and TRBJ1-2, with 9 nucleotides matching TRBD1. Germline loops: CDR1 SQVTM, CDR2 ANQGSEA. This CDR3 has 13 amino acids. Germline trimming cut 2 bases from V and 4 bases from J; bases unmatched to any gene: 2. The CDR3 DNA is TGCAGCGTTGAAAGGGGACAGGGCTATGGCTACACCTTC. This gives the protein CSVERGQGYGYTF.

This chain uses TRBV2 with TRBJ1-3; a possible D gene is TRBD1 (5 bases). V dropped 5 bases and J dropped 7 bases, with 15 bases sitting between them. CDR1 and CDR2 from the germline V gene are SNHLY and FYNNEI. CDR3 length: 14 amino acids. CDR3 sequence: CASSFTQVGNTIYF. CDR3 in DNA: TGTGCCAGCAGTTTTACACAGGTCGGGAACACCATATATTTT.

J is TRBJ1-1 and V is TRBV28; a weak D match, TRBD1 (6 bases). Between the trimmed V and J ends, which lost 6 bases and 4 bases, there was a span of 12 bases. CDR1 and CDR2 (germline): MDHEN, SYDVKM. CDR3 size: 13 residues. In DNA, the CDR3 is TGTGCCAGCAGGGGACATGGGACCACTGAAGCTTTCTTT. Protein: CASRGHGTTEAFF. Together with reference TRBV28 and TRBJ1-1, the CDR3 gives the full variable domain: DVKVTQSSRYLVKRTGEKVFLECVQDMDHENMFWYRQDPGLGLRLIYFSYDVKMKEKGDIPEGYSVSREKKERFSLILESASTNQTSMYLCASRGHGTTEAFFGQGTRLTVV.

Worth noting for this clone: Other DNA sequences from this sample encode an identical CDR3 as well. The rearrangement joins TRBV19 to TRBJ1-2, with D perhaps TRBD1 (5 bases). V was shortened by 7 bases and J by 3 bases, with 12 bases between the two germline ends. The V gene's germline CDR1 is LNHDA and CDR2 SQIVND (reference sequence). The CDR3 runs to 13 residues. CDR3 residues: CASIAPRDYGYTF. CDR3 nucleotides: TGTGCCAGTATCGCCCCCAGGGACTATGGCTACACCTTC.

The J gene is TRBJ2-2, the V gene TRBV7-3, with 10 bases identical to TRBD1. Germline V gene data show CDR1 as SGHTA and CDR2 as FQGTGA. This CDR3 region has 17 residues. Trimming cost V 4 bases and J 0 bases; bases outside gene matches: 5. As DNA, the CDR3 is TGTGCCAGCAGCTCCTCAGGACAGGGGGCGAACACCGGGGAGCTGTTTTTT. Its translation is CASSSSGQGANTGELFF. The full variable domain, its missing parts supplied by reference TRBV7-3 and TRBJ2-2, is GAGVSQTPSNKVTEKGKYVELRCDPISGHTALYWYRQSLGQGPEFLIYFQGTGAADDSGLPNDRFFAVRPEGSVSTLKIQRTERGDSAVYLCASSSSGQGANTGELFFGEGSRLTVL.

This clone is a singleton in its sample. V usage is TRBV4-1 and J usage is TRBJ1-1, with 8 bases identical to TRBD1. Germline assignment: CDR1 MGHRA and CDR2 YSYEKL. V lost 3 bases, J lost 2 bases, and 5 bases stayed unmatched. CDR3 length: 15 residues. The CDR3 protein is CASSQIGQGNTEAFF. In DNA, the CDR3 is TGCGCCAGCAGCCAGATCGGACAGGGTAACACTGAAGCTTTCTTT.

The CDR3 DNA reads as TGCGCCAGCAGCCAAGAGCCAGGGTCTGGAAACACCATATATTTT. Encoded protein: CASSQEPGSGNTIYF. V gene TRBV4-3 combines with J gene TRBJ1-3; TRBD1 is a possible D gene (5 bases). The germline gives CDR1 LGHNA, CDR2 YSLEER. The CDR3 has 15 residues. Between the trimmed V and J ends, which lost 0 bases and 1 base, there was a span of 7 bases.